This entry concerns a single T cell receptor beta chain. Its antigen is not identified. This specimen belongs to a study of shared clonotypes between healthy human individuals. Regarding the study as a whole: In this cohort, only blood was sampled, and tissue repertoires likely differ. It was expected that sequencing depth would affect clonotype sharing among donors.

Libraries were prepared by immunoSEQ multiplex PCR; TCRdb keeps only in-frame clonotypes and omits some of them. The sample has about 2.4 million clones, 93% seen once; the top ten hold around 0.4%. Nashville, Tennessee was home to all donors, each a Caucasian adult. The CDR3 is 12 amino acids. The germline V gene encodes CDR1 WNHNN and CDR2 SYGVQD (reference sequence). Deletions cut 2 bases from V and 6 bases from J, with 8 bases between. The sequenced material came from naive CD4+ T cells from PBMCs. As for subset: CD45RA+ positively selected. This sequence originates from a man younger than 35 in good health. Some clones in this sample may be carry-over from other donors' samples. V is TRBV10-1 and J is TRBJ2-7; D possibly corresponds to TRBD1 (5 bases). The CDR3 nucleotides are TGCGCCAGCAGTGAGGGGGCGGCCGAGCAGTACTTC. Encoded protein: CASSEGAAEQYF.